This TCR beta chain was observed in a study of T cell responses to AZD1222 COVID-19 vaccine. Study overall: Second-dose schedules of about 4 or about 12 weeks were combined. Overall study results and limits: Spike regions recognized by vaccine-associated CD4 TCRs spanned the protein, led by 160-218 and 743-854. Clonal diversity was possibly underestimated; the donors were predominantly white British and more often female.

Turning to this clone: Its antigen is currently unknown.

Profiled with immunoSEQ multiplex PCR; TCRdb holds only in-frame clones, not every one. The sample yields 97,000 or so clones, roughly 83% seen once. The TCR sequence derives from an adult in good health. Sequenced here: peripheral blood, sampled on day 0 of AZD1222 vaccination.

CDR3 sequence: CASSEGLAGGQRDTQYF. In nucleotides, the CDR3 is TGTGCCAGCAGTGAAGGACTAGCGGGGGGGCAAAGAGATACGCAGTATTTT. This chain joins TRBV28 and TRBJ2-3; 15 nucleotides match TRBD2. The germline CDR1 and CDR2 sequences are MDHEN and SYDVKM. V lost 5 bases, J lost 5 bases, and 8 bases stayed unmatched. The CDR3 runs 17 residues.